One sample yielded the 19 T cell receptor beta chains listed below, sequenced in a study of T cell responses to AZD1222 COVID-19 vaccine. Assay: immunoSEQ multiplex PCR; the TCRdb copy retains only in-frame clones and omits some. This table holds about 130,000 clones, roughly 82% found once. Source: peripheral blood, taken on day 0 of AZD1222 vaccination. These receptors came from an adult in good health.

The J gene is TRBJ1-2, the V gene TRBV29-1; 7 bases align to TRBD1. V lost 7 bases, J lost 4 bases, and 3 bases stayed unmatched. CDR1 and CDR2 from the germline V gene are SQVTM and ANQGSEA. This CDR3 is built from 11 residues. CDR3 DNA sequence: TGCAGCGCGACAGGGCGCTATGGCTACACCTTC. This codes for CSATGRYGYTF. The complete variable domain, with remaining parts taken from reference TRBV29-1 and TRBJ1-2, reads SAVISQKPSRDICQRGTSLTIQCQVDSQVTMMFWYRQQPGQSLTLIATANQGSEATYESGFVIDKFPISRPNLTFSTLTVSNMSPEDSSIYLCSATGRYGYTFGSGTRLTVV.

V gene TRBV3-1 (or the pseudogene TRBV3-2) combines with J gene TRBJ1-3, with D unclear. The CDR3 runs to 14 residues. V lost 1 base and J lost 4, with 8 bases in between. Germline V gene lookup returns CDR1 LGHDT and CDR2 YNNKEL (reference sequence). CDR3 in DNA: TGTGCCAGCAGCCAAGGAATTCGGGGAAACACCATATATTTT. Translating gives CASSQGIRGNTIYF.

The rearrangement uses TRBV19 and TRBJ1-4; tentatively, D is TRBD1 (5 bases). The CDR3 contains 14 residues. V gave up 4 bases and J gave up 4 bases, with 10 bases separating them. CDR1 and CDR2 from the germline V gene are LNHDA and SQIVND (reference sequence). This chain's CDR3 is CASSSRQSNEKLFF. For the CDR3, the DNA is TGTGCCAGTAGTAGTCGACAGAGTAATGAAAAACTGTTTTTT.

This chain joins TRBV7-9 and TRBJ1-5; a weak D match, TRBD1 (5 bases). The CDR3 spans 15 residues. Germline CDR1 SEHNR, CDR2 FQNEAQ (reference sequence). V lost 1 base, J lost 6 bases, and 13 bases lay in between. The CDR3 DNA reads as TGTGCCAGCAGCTTAGGAGGGACGGGTAGTCAGCCCCAGCATTTT. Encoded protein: CASSLGGTGSQPQHF.

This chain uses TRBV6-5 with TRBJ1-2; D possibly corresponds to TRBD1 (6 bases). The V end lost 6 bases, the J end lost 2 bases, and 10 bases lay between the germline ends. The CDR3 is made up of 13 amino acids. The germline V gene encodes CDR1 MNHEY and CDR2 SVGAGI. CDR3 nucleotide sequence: TGTGCCAGCAGGAGACAGGAAAACTATGGCTACACCTTC. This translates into CASRRQENYGYTF.

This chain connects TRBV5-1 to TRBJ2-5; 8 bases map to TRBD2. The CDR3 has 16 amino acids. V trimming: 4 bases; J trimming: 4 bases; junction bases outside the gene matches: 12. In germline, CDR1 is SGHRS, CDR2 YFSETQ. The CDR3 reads CASSPTGGRGGETQYF. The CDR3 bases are TGCGCCAGCAGCCCCACGGGAGGGCGAGGAGGAGAGACCCAGTACTTC.

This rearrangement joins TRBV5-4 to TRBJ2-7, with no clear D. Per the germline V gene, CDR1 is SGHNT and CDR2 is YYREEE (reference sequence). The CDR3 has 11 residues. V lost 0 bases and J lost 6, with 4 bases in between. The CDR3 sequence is CASSLGFEQYF. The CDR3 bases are TGTGCCAGCAGCTTGGGATTCGAGCAGTACTTC.

The CDR3: CASSIAPHEQYF. The CDR3 coding sequence is TGTGCCAGTAGTATCGCCCCTCACGAGCAGTACTTC. This chain connects TRBV19 to TRBJ2-7; D not resolved. The CDR3 is 12 amino acids. Trimming took off 3 bases at V and 5 bases at J, with 8 bases between the two ends. The germline CDR1 and CDR2 sequences are LNHDA and SQIVND (reference sequence).

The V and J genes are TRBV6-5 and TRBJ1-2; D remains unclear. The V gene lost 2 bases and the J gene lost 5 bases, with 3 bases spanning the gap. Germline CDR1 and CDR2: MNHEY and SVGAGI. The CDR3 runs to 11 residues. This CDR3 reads CASSYDYGYTF. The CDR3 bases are TGTGCCAGCAGTTACGATTATGGCTACACCTTC.

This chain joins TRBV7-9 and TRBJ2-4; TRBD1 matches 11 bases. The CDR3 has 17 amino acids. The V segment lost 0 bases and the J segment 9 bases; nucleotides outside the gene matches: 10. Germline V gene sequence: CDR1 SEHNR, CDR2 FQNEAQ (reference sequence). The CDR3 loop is CASSLAGGTGGVGIQYF. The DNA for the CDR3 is TGTGCCAGCAGCTTAGCGGGCGGGACAGGGGGAGTCGGCATTCAGTACTTC.

CDR3 bases: TGCGCCAGCAGCTTGGGCAGGGCCTACGAGCAGTACTTC. This translates into CASSLGRAYEQYF. The chain employs TRBV5-1 and TRBJ2-7; D may be TRBD1 (5 bases). V shed 0 bases and J shed 2 bases, with 6 bases lying between them. Germline V CDR1 and CDR2: SGHRS, YFSETQ. This CDR3 has 13 residues.

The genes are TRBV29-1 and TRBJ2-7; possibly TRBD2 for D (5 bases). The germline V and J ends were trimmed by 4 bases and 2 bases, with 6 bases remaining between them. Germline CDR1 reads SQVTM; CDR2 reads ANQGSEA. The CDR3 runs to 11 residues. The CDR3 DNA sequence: TGCAGCGTTGCGGGGACCTACGAGCAGTACTTC. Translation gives CSVAGTYEQYF.

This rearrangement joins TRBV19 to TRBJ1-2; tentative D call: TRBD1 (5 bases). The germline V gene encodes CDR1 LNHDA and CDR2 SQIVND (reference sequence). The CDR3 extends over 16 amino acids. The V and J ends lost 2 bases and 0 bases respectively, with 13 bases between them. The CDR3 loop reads CASSIYGGTANYGYTF. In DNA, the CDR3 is TGTGCCAGTAGTATATATGGAGGGACTGCTAACTATGGCTACACCTTC. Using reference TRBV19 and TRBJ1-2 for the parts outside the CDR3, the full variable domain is DGGITQSPKYLFRKEGQNVTLSCEQNLNHDAMYWYRQDPGQGLRLIYYSQIVNDFQKGDIAEGYSVSREKKESFPLTVTSAQKNPTAFYLCASSIYGGTANYGYTFGSGTRLTVV.

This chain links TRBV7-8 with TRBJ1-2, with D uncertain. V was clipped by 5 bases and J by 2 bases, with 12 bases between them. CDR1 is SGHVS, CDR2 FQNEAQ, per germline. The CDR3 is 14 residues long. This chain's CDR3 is CASSLLDKNYGYTF. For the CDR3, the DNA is TGTGCCAGCAGCCTACTAGACAAGAACTATGGCTACACCTTC.

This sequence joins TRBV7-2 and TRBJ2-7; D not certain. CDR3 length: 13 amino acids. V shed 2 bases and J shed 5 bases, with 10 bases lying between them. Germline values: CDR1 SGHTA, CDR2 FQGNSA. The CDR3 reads CASSLSWANEQYF. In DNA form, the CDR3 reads TGTGCCAGCAGCTTAAGTTGGGCCAACGAGCAGTACTTC.

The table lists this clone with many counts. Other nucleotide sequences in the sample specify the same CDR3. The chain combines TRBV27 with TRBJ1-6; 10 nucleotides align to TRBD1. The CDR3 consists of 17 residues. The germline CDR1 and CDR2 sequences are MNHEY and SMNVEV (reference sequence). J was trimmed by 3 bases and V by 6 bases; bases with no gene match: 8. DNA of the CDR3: TGTGCCAGCAGCCTAGTGGGGACAGGGGTCTATAATTCACCCCTCCACTTT. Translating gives CASSLVGTGVYNSPLHF.

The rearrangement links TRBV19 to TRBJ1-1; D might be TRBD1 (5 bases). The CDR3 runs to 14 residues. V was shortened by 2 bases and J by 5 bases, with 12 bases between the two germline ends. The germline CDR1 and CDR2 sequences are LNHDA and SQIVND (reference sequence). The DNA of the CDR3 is TGTGCCAGTAGTATACTTCGGGGGTCTACTGAAGCTTTCTTT. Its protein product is CASSILRGSTEAFF.

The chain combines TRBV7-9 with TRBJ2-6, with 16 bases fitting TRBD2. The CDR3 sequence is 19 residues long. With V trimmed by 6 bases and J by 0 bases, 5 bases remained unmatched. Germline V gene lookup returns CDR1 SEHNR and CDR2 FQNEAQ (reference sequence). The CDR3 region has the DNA TGTGCCAGCAGGGGACTAGCGGGGGGGCCCCTCTCTGGGGCCAACGTCCTGACTTTC. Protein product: CASRGLAGGPLSGANVLTF.

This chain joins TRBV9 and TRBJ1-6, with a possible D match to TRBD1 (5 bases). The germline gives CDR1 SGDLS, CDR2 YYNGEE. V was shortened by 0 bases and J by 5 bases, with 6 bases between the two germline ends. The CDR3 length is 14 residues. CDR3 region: CASSVGGDNSPLHF. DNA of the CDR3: TGTGCCAGCAGCGTAGGGGGGGATAATTCACCCCTCCACTTT.